Sequencing of this T cell receptor (beta chain) was carried out in a study of blood T cell repertoires in COVID-19. Produced via immunoSEQ multiplex PCR; TCRdb's table is partial and in-frame only. The data show 150,000 to 170,000 clones, with roughly 71% seen just once and roughly 3.7% held by the top ten. The germline V gene has CDR1 MNHEY and CDR2 SVGAGI. V lost 0 bases, J lost 3 bases, and 8 bases lay in between. The CDR3 consists of 14 residues. This TCR came from a woman of 80 years or more with acute or convalescent COVID-19. The rearrangement links TRBV6-5 to TRBJ1-1; D ambiguous. The sequencing input was peripheral blood. The CDR3 sequence is CASSYSGIHTEAFF. The CDR3 DNA follows: TGTGCCAGCAGTTACTCCGGGATCCACACTGAAGCTTTCTTT.